This T cell receptor beta chain is from a study of long-term antiretroviral therapy in people with HIV. immunoSEQ v3.0 was run at survey level. The table came from immunoSEQ multiplex PCR; TCRdb's copy has only in-frame clones and leaves some out. In the table there are about 24,000 clones, roughly 89% of which are singletons. Between the trimmed V and J ends, which lost 3 bases and 4 bases, there was a span of 7 bases. Germline V gene lookup returns CDR1 MNHEY and CDR2 SMNVEV (reference sequence). The CDR3 extends over 12 amino acids. This clonotype originated in a man between 50 and 59 years old with HIV. The material was unsorted PBMCs, obtained 1.8 years before starting antiretroviral therapy. J is TRBJ2-7 and V is TRBV27; the D is unclear. CDR3 nucleotides: TGTGCCAGCAGTTTGGTTGGGTACGAGCAGTACTTC. Translated: CASSLVGYEQYF.